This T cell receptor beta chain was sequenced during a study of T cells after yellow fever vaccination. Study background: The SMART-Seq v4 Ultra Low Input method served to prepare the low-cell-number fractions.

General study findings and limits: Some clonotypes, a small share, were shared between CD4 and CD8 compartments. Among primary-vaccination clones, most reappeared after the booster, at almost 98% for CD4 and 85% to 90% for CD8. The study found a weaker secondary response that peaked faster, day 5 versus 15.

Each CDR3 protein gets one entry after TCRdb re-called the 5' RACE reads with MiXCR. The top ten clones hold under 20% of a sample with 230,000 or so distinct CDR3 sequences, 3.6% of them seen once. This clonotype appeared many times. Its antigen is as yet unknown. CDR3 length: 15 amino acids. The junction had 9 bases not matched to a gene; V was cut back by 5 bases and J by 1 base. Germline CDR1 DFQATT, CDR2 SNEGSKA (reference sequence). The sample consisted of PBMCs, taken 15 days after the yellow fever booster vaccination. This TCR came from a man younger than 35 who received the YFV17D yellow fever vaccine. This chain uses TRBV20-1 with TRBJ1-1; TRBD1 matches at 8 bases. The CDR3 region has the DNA TGCAGTGCTCGCCCTGGGGGGACAGGGAACACTGAAGCTTTCTTT. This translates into CSARPGGTGNTEAFF.